Listed below are T cell receptor beta chains from one sample, sequenced in a study of OX40 agonist ivuxolimab in advanced cancers. Profiled with immunoSEQ multiplex PCR; TCRdb holds only in-frame clones, not every one. The data show roughly 120,000 clones, with roughly nine tenths seen just once and 0.27% held by the top ten. The sequencing here drew on CD4+ or CD8+ T cells sorted from blood, taken in a trial of the OX40 agonist ivuxolimab. The receptors were sampled from an adult with an advanced solid tumor such as melanoma, head and neck, liver or kidney cancer. Both conserved end residues are part of each CDR3. D genes are given only for firm matches. Clone size appears in some rows only: once, few, many, or a class for an expanded clone.

j_call v_call d_call clone_size cdr3_nt cdr3_aa
TRBJ1-2 TRBV7-9 - - TGTGCCAGCAGCTTAGTGACAGCCAGCGGCTACACCTTC CASSLVTASGYTF
TRBJ2-7 TRBV19 - once TGTGCCAGTATTTCGGACACGTCCTACGAGCAGTACTTC CASISDTSYEQYF
TRBJ2-7 TRBV18 - - TGTGCCAGCTCACTCAATACAGGGCCCTACGAGCAGTACTTC CASSLNTGPYEQYF
TRBJ2-7 TRBV2 TRBD1 - TGTGCCAGCAATGGGGACAGATACTACGAGCAGTACTTC CASNGDRYYEQYF
TRBJ2-4 TRBV11-1 TRBD1 - TGTGCCAGCAGTCCCCGGGACAGCCTTTTATCTAGAAACATTCAGTACTTC CASSPRDSLLSRNIQYF
TRBJ2-3 TRBV9 TRBD2 - TGTGCCAGCAGCGCTACGGTCCTAGCGGGAGGGGGTGGTACGCAGTATTTT CASSATVLAGGGGTQYF
TRBJ1-2 TRBV30 - - TGTGCCTGGAGTGTAGGCGGACATTCTAACTATGGCTACACCTTC CAWSVGGHSNYGYTF
TRBJ1-2 TRBV28 - once TGTGCCAGTCTAGAAGCTAACTATGGCTACACCTTC CASLEANYGYTF
TRBJ1-6 TRBV25-1 - - TGTGCCAGCCGGGACCTAACTTCTAGCTCCTATAATTCACCCCTCCACTTT CASRDLTSSSYNSPLHF
TRBJ1-1 TRBV9 TRBD1 - TGTGCCAGCAGCCCGGGGACAGGGGTCACTGAAGCTTTCTTT CASSPGTGVTEAFF
TRBJ2-1 TRBV2 - - TGTGCCAGCAGTGATGACTTCCCAGCTGGAGTGTGGAATGAGCAGTTCTTC CASSDDFPAGVWNEQFF
TRBJ2-2 TRBV10-3 TRBD2 - TGTGCCAGCGGGACTAGCGGGGGGTTTGACACCGGGGAGCTGTTTTTT CASGTSGGFDTGELFF
TRBJ2-2 TRBV19 TRBD2 - TGTGCCAGTAGTATCAGAGCGGGAGCGAACACCGGGGAGCTGTTTTTT CASSIRAGANTGELFF
TRBJ1-2 TRBV4-1 - few TGCGCCAGCAGCCAACCCCTTCGGGGCCAAAACTATGGCTACACCTTC CASSQPLRGQNYGYTF
TRBJ2-1 TRBV4-2 - - TGTGCCAGCAGCCAATTCCGGGACCTCTACAATGAGCAGTTCTTC CASSQFRDLYNEQFF
TRBJ2-7 TRBV27 - - TGTGCCAGCAGTTCTGGGCCCAGGCGCTCCTACGAGCAGTACTTC CASSSGPRRSYEQYF
TRBJ2-7 TRBV10-3 TRBD1 - TGTGCCATCAGTTCAGGGACAGACTACGAGCAGTACTTC CAISSGTDYEQYF
TRBJ2-7 TRBV11-2 TRBD1 - TGTGCCAGCAGCTTAGAACCGGGACAGGGATTCTACGAGCAGTACTTC CASSLEPGQGFYEQYF
TRBJ2-2 TRBV7-9 TRBD1 - TGTGCCAGCAGCCCGGGACAGGGGGCTACGGGCGGGGAGCTGTTTTTT CASSPGQGATGGELFF
TRBJ2-1 TRBV28 - - TGTGCCAGCTTTGGGGGCTACAATGAGCAGTTCTTC CASFGGYNEQFF
TRBJ1-1 TRBV21-1 - few TGTGCCAGCAGCAAAAGGAACACTGAAGCTTTCTTT CASSKRNTEAFF
TRBJ2-5 TRBV19 - - TGTGCCAGTAGTATAGATGCAATCCGTGAGACCCAGTACTTC CASSIDAIRETQYF
TRBJ1-2 TRBV19 - - TGTGCCAGTAGTACAACCTACCAAGGGTTCGGCTACACCTTC CASSTTYQGFGYTF
TRBJ2-5 TRBV18 TRBD1 - TGTGCCAGCTCACCCCGCAGGGGGACGGGGGAGACCCAGTACTTC CASSPRRGTGETQYF
TRBJ1-1 TRBV14 - - TGTGCCAGCAGCCCCCGGGGGAGGGGGATGAGTATTGACACTGAAGCTTTCTTT CASSPRGRGMSIDTEAFF
TRBJ1-4 TRBV28 - once TGTGCCAGCAGTTCGGGATTAACTAATGAAAAACTGTTTTTT CASSSGLTNEKLFF
TRBJ1-1 TRBV10-2 - - TGCGCCAGCAGTGAGTCGACTCGAGGGGGGAACACTGAAGCTTTCTTT CASSESTRGGNTEAFF
TRBJ2-7 TRBV7-2 - - TGTGCCACCTCACAGGGAAAGGGCTACGAGCAGTACTTC CATSQGKGYEQYF
TRBJ2-2 TRBV7-2 - few TGTGCCAGCAGCCCGCGGACAGGCGGGGGGCCGTTTTTT CASSPRTGGGPFF
TRBJ2-2 TRBV9 - - TGTGCCAGCAGCTCCCCGGTCCCCGGGAACACCGGGGAGCTGTTTTTT CASSSPVPGNTGELFF
TRBJ1-1 TRBV4-1 - - TGCGCCAGCAGCCAAGAACCGGGGAACACTGAAGCTTTCTTT CASSQEPGNTEAFF
TRBJ2-7 TRBV4-3 - - TGCGCCAGCCACTACCCATCCTACGAGCAGTACTTC CASHYPSYEQYF
TRBJ2-2 TRBV27 - - TGTGCCAGCAGTTTACGGGGTGTGGACACCGGGGAGCTGTTTTTT CASSLRGVDTGELFF
TRBJ2-2 TRBV7-2 - - TGTGCCAGCAGTCTCAACCGGGACCCGGGGACCGGGGAGCTGTTTTTT CASSLNRDPGTGELFF
TRBJ1-1 TRBV30 - - TGTGCCTGGGGCAGGGAGGAAACTGAAGCTTTCTTT CAWGREETEAFF
TRBJ1-1 TRBV5-6 - - TGTGCCAGCTTAGGCCAGGGGCTGGGGGTCGACACTGAAGCTTTCTTT CASLGQGLGVDTEAFF
TRBJ2-1 TRBV28 - - TGTGCCAGCAGTCGGGACTCCTACAATGAGCAGTTCTTC CASSRDSYNEQFF
TRBJ2-7 TRBV5-4 TRBD2 - TGTGCCAGCAGCTTGGCTGGGGCGGGGGTTACCTACGAGCAGTACTTC CASSLAGAGVTYEQYF
TRBJ2-6 TRBV29-1 TRBD1 once TGCAGCGTTGATTCGGGACAGGGGGCGGGCGCCAACGTCCTGACTTTC CSVDSGQGAGANVLTF
TRBJ1-1 TRBV7-9 - - TGTGCCAGCAGTCGAGAGGGGACTGAAGCTTTCTTT CASSREGTEAFF
TRBJ1-2 TRBV5-4 - - TGTGCCAGCAGCTTGGACGAGGACTATGGCTACACCTTC CASSLDEDYGYTF
TRBJ2-3 TRBV7-2 - - TGTGCCAGCAGCGCCGGACAGACAGATACGCAGTATTTT CASSAGQTDTQYF
TRBJ1-5 TRBV6-6 - - TGTGCCAGCAGTCGTACAGGAGGAAGCAATCAGCCCCAGCATTTT CASSRTGGSNQPQHF
TRBJ2-7 TRBV28 - - TGTGCCAGCAGTTTAGCCATTTACGAGCAGTACTTC CASSLAIYEQYF
TRBJ2-1 TRBV28 - - TGTGCCAGCAGTTTGGGTCGGGGCCAACGGACGGAGCAGTTCTTC CASSLGRGQRTEQFF
TRBJ1-2 TRBV4-1 - - TGCGCCAGCAGCCAAGATCAACGGGGATCGGGATATGGCTACACCTTC CASSQDQRGSGYGYTF